The 24 T cell receptor beta chains below all came from one sample that was sequenced in a study of OX40 agonist ivuxolimab in advanced cancers. Using immunoSEQ multiplex PCR, the repertoire was profiled, and TCRdb retains in-frame clones only, with some absent. This sample has about 11,000 clones, with 86% found just once. The specimen was CD4+ or CD8+ T cells sorted from blood, collected in a trial of the OX40 agonist ivuxolimab. The receptors were gathered from an adult with an advanced solid tumor such as melanoma, head and neck, liver or kidney cancer.

This rearrangement joins TRBV6-6 to TRBJ2-7, with TRBD1 matching over 10 bases. V dropped 2 bases and J dropped 6; count of bases not matched to a gene: 10. CDR1 MNHNY and CDR2 SVGAGI come from the germline V gene (reference sequence). The CDR3 sequence is 16 residues long. This CDR3 reads CASSYGYRDRGSEQYF. The CDR3 DNA follows: TGTGCCAGCAGTTACGGATACCGGGACAGGGGTTCCGAGCAGTACTTC.

This sequence joins TRBV27 and TRBJ2-7; maybe TRBD1 (5 bases). CDR1 is MNHEY, CDR2 SMNVEV, per germline (reference sequence). The germline V and J ends were trimmed by 5 bases and 3 bases, with 23 bases remaining between them. This CDR3 is 17 amino acids long. Here the CDR3 reads CASSLLSPTGSDYEQYF. Written as DNA, the CDR3 is TGTGCCAGCAGTCTATTGTCCCCCACAGGTTCGGACTACGAGCAGTACTTC.

The chain combines TRBV9 with TRBJ2-1, with D perhaps TRBD2 (6 bases). V dropped 0 bases and J dropped 0 bases, with 16 bases sitting between them. The V gene's germline CDR1 is SGDLS and CDR2 YYNGEE. The CDR3 extends over 18 amino acids. The DNA of the CDR3 is TGTGCCAGCAGCGTAGCTTTCGGGAGTTTCAGCTCCTACAATGAGCAGTTCTTC. Its protein product is CASSVAFGSFSSYNEQFF.

This clone was seen a few times. This chain connects TRBV11-3 to TRBJ2-1; TRBD2 aligns across 10 bases. Germline trimming cut 4 bases from V and 2 bases from J; bases unmatched to any gene: 14. Germline V gene sequence: CDR1 SGHNT, CDR2 YENEEA. CDR3 length equals 19 residues. CDR3 sequence (DNA): TGTGCCAGCAGCTCCCGTCCGACTAGCGGGTTTGCAACCTACAATGAGCAGTTCTTC. Translating gives CASSSRPTSGFATYNEQFF.

This chain connects TRBV9 to TRBJ1-2; 8 bases fit TRBD1. V trimming: 0 bases; J trimming: 3 bases; junction bases outside the gene matches: 4. This CDR3 has 15 residues. The V gene's germline CDR1 is SGDLS and CDR2 YYNGEE. CDR3 amino acids: CASSVGGTGDYGYTF. The CDR3 coding sequence is TGTGCCAGCAGCGTAGGCGGGACAGGCGACTATGGCTACACCTTC.

The chain links TRBV6-6 to TRBJ1-5; D is perhaps TRBD1 (6 bases). Trimming stripped 5 bases from V and 4 bases from J, with 15 bases between. The germline gives CDR1 MNHNY, CDR2 SVGAGI (reference sequence). The CDR3 consists of 15 residues. CDR3 DNA: TGTGCCAGCAGTATGTCTCCAGGGGATAATCAGCCCCAGCATTTT. Protein: CASSMSPGDNQPQHF.

This chain connects TRBV21-1 to TRBJ1-1; no check of the table's D call, TRBD1, against the DNA was made. TRBV21-1 is shown as a pseudogene. The CDR3 has 16 amino acids. CDR3 loop: CASSIRDRVLNTEAFF. The DNA of the CDR3 is TGTGCCAGCAGCATCCGGGACAGGGTTCTGAACACTGAAGCTTTCTTT.

The chain uses TRBV28 and TRBJ2-1, with 9 bases lining up with TRBD1. Germline CDR1 reads MDHEN; CDR2 reads SYDVKM. The V gene end was trimmed by 5 bases and the J gene end by 1 base; junction bases not matched to a gene: 15. The CDR3 covers 19 residues. The CDR3 DNA reads TGTGCCAGCAGTAGCCGGGACAGGGCGATAACAACTTCCTACAATGAGCAGTTCTTC. It specifies CASSSRDRAITTSYNEQFF.

The chain couples TRBV4-1 to TRBJ2-7, with 10 positions matching TRBD1. The CDR3 consists of 14 residues. Per germline, CDR1 MGHRA and CDR2 YSYEKL. The ends lost 2 bases at V and 5 bases at J; junction bases unmatched: 3. CDR3 region: CASSQPGQGHEQYF. The CDR3 DNA reads TGCGCCAGCAGCCAACCGGGACAGGGGCACGAGCAGTACTTC.

This rearrangement joins TRBV5-6 to TRBJ2-7; D may be TRBD1 (5 bases). There are 13 residues in the CDR3. V dropped 2 bases and J dropped 2 bases, with 8 bases sitting between them. Germline values: CDR1 SGHDT, CDR2 YYEEEE. The CDR3 sequence: CASSFQGPYEQYF. CDR3 coding DNA: TGTGCCAGCAGCTTCCAGGGCCCCTACGAGCAGTACTTC.

The table lists this clone with a few counts. CDR3 in amino acids: CSVGGDFQDTQYF. In DNA form, the CDR3 reads TGCAGCGTTGGTGGGGACTTTCAAGATACGCAGTATTTT. The chain couples TRBV29-1 to TRBJ2-3; a weak D match, TRBD2 (6 bases). Germline V gene lookup returns CDR1 SQVTM and CDR2 ANQGSEA. The CDR3 spans 13 residues. V was pared by 4 bases and J by 5 bases, with 13 bases between.

This rearrangement joins TRBV30 to TRBJ1-6, with D unresolved. The CDR3 loop spans 13 amino acids. Germline CDR1 reads GTSNPN; CDR2 reads SVGIG (reference sequence). V dropped 5 bases and J dropped 3 bases, with 8 bases sitting between them. CDR3 in amino acids: CAWDMVYNSPLHF. The CDR3 region has the DNA TGTGCCTGGGACATGGTCTATAATTCACCCCTCCACTTT.

The chain links TRBV9 to TRBJ2-5; D may match TRBD1 or TRBD2 (5 bases each). CDR1 is SGDLS, CDR2 YYNGEE, per germline. V was trimmed by 4 bases and J by 4 bases, leaving 17 bases between them. The CDR3 consists of 15 residues. The CDR3 nucleotides are TGTGCCAGCAGCCCCCGGGACGTGAGGGGAGAGACCCAGTACTTC. This translates into CASSPRDVRGETQYF.

This clone appeared a few times. The V and J genes are TRBV27 and TRBJ1-2, with 10 nucleotides matching TRBD1. CDR1 and CDR2 from the germline V gene are MNHEY and SMNVEV (reference sequence). V dropped 5 bases and J dropped 4; count of bases not matched to a gene: 7. CDR3 length equals 15 residues. CDR3 nucleotide sequence: TGTGCCAGCAGTCCGACAGGGGGCACGGTCTATGGCTACACCTTC. It yields the protein CASSPTGGTVYGYTF.

The chain recombines TRBV19 with TRBJ1-1; D possibly corresponds to TRBD1 (6 bases). This CDR3 has 12 residues. V was clipped by 4 bases and J by 9 bases, with 12 bases between them. CDR1 is LNHDA and CDR2 is SQIVND in the germline V gene (reference sequence). DNA of the CDR3: TGTGCCAGTAGTACCAGGGGAGAGAAAGCTTTCTTT. As protein: CASSTRGEKAFF.

The chain links TRBV27 to TRBJ2-7; 9 positions match TRBD1. In germline, CDR1 is MNHEY, CDR2 SMNVEV (reference sequence). This CDR3 comprises 16 residues. The J segment lost 5 bases and the V segment lost 3 bases, leaving 11 bases of the junction unmatched. CDR3 sequence: CASSFNVGTGRHEQYF. In nucleotides, the CDR3 is TGTGCCAGCAGTTTCAACGTCGGGACAGGGAGGCACGAGCAGTACTTC.

The chain carries TRBV9 and TRBJ1-2; no clear D gene. CDR3 length: 12 amino acids. Germline V CDR1 and CDR2: SGDLS, YYNGEE. The germline V and J ends were trimmed by 0 bases and 6 bases, with 6 bases remaining between them. The CDR3 sequence: CASSVGRNGYTF. In nucleotides, the CDR3 is TGTGCCAGCAGCGTAGGACGTAATGGCTACACCTTC.

The chain couples TRBV7-9 to TRBJ1-2, with D possibly TRBD1 on 6 matching bases. This CDR3 has 14 amino acids. Deletions cut 5 bases from V and 8 bases from J, with 18 bases between. Germline-derived CDR1 and CDR2 are SEHNR and FQNEAQ (reference sequence). CDR3 nucleotides: TGTGCCAGCAGCCTTGGAGCAGGGGAAGGAGGCTACACCTTC. Translated: CASSLGAGEGGYTF. Based on the CDR3 plus reference TRBV7-9 and TRBJ1-2, the full variable domain is DTGVSQNPRHKITKRGQNVTFRCDPISEHNRLYWYRQTLGQGPEFLTYFQNEAQLEKSRLLSDRFSAERPKGSFSTLEIQRTEQGDSAMYLCASSLGAGEGGYTFGSGTRLTVV.

This chain joins TRBV7-6 and TRBJ2-1; no firm D call. Trimming cost V 7 bases and J 5 bases, with 9 bases left between them. CDR3 size: 12 residues. CDR1 and CDR2 (germline): SGHVS, FNYEAQ. The CDR3 coding sequence is TGTGCCAGCAAAGCCGATAACAATGAGCAGTTCTTC. The encoded protein is CASKADNNEQFF.

The table lists this clone with a few counts. The junction does not match germline at one end; this may be a read error. The rearrangement joins TRBV7-3 to TRBJ2-1, with D perhaps assigned TRBD1 or TRBD2 (6 bases each). Looked up from germline, CDR1 is SGHTA and CDR2 is FQGTGA. CDR3 length: 17 residues. As DNA, the CDR3 is TGCGCCAGCAGCCAACTACCTGGGGGGACATTTGGTAATGAGCAGTTCTTC. Protein product: CASSQLPGGTFGNEQFF.

The chain joins TRBV27 to TRBJ2-7; perhaps TRBD1 as D (5 bases). V dropped 8 bases and J dropped 0 bases, with 14 bases sitting between them. Germline V CDR1 and CDR2: MNHEY, SMNVEV (reference sequence). The CDR3 consists of 14 residues. The CDR3 spells CASGNQGYSYEQYF. The CDR3, as DNA: TGTGCCAGCGGAAATCAGGGATACTCCTACGAGCAGTACTTC.

V usage is TRBV2 and J usage is TRBJ2-7; a weak D match, TRBD1 (6 bases). CDR1 is SNHLY, CDR2 FYNNEI, per germline. Trimming took off 6 bases at V and 7 bases at J, with 13 bases between the two ends. The CDR3 consists of 12 residues. Here the CDR3 reads CASSPERGEQYF. The DNA for the CDR3 is TGTGCCAGCAGCCCGGAGAGGGGGGAGCAGTACTTC.

This clone was counted a single time. V usage is TRBV28 and J usage is TRBJ1-2; the D is unclear. Trimming removed 1 base from V and 4 bases from J, with 4 bases in between. Germline V gene lookup returns CDR1 MDHEN and CDR2 SYDVKM. CDR3 length equals 12 residues. CDR3 residues: CASSLLGYGYTF. The CDR3 nucleotides are TGTGCCAGCAGTTTATTAGGCTATGGCTACACCTTC.

In the case of this clone: Other DNA sequences in the same sample also yield this CDR3. This chain connects TRBV4-1 to TRBJ2-7, with a tentative D call TRBD1 (7 bases). This CDR3 is built from 15 residues. Germline assignment: CDR1 MGHRA and CDR2 YSYEKL. Trimming shortened V by 3 bases and J by 3 bases, and 15 bases separated the two germline ends. In nucleotides, the CDR3 is TGCGCCAGCAGCCAGGGTTCAGGGGGAGGCTACGAGCAGTACTTC. Translated, it gives CASSQGSGGGYEQYF.